This T cell receptor beta chain is drawn from a study of blood T cells in healthy people across ages. Across the whole study: Template switching caught about one barcoded beta molecule for each two T cells. Points from the study as a whole: Per-million-T-cell TCR beta diversity fell roughly linearly with age.

The use of a sample-barcoded 5' primer and a J-beta primer mix characterized a second PCR of roughly 7 to 11 cycles. Every molecule of cDNA carried a tag from a template-switch adaptor with 12 random nucleotides. Via MiXCR, TCRdb re-called the 5' RACE reads, giving one row per CDR3 protein. The sample lists over 750,000 distinct CDR3 sequences; roughly 25% were seen once. Germline CDR1 reads SEHNR; CDR2 reads FQNEAQ (reference sequence). The length of the CDR3 is 16 residues. With 5 bases removed from V and 4 bases from J, the gap between germline ends came to 15 bases. As to this clonotype: Its specificity is not known.

These data were also filed under a second study, of T cells of mothers and their children. That paper notes: Each child contributed some 3 million TCR beta CDR3 reads, while each mother contributed over 9.5 million.

The genes are TRBV7-9 and TRBJ2-6, with D possibly being TRBD1 or TRBD2 (6 bases each). The sequenced sample consisted of blood. The receptor's source is a boy under 18 in good health. CDR3 DNA sequence: TGTGCCAGCAGCGCTAAGACGGGGGCCGGGGCCAACGTCCTGACTTTC. It encodes CASSAKTGAGANVLTF.